Below, one TCR beta chain is given with its context. The germline CDR1 and CDR2 sequences are SGHRS and YFSETQ. The CDR3 has 13 residues. TCRdb reanalyzed the 5' RACE reads, giving one entry per CDR3 protein sequence and no DNA. This sample's table reports 500,000 to 600,000 distinct CDR3 sequences. The data were taken from a study of T cells expressing NK-cell markers. The chain uses TRBV5-1 and TRBJ2-1; without DNA, the TCRdb call of TRBD1 cannot be checked. The sequenced material came from blood T cells: a sorted CD56 or NKG2C T cell subset, CD4+ or CD8+ T cells, or bulk PBMC T cells (not recorded which). The source of this sequence is a young man in good health. The CDR3 sequence: CASSLSREHEQFF.